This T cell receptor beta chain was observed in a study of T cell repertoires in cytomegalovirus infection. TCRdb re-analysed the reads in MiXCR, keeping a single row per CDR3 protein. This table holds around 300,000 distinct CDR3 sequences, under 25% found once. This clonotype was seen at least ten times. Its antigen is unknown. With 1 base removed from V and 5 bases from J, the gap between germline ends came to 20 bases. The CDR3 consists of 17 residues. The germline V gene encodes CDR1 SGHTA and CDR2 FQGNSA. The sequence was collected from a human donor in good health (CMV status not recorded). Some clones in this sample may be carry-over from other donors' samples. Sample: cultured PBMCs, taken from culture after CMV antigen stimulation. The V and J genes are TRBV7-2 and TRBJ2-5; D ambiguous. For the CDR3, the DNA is TGTGCCAGCAGCTTAGAGGCCGTCCCCCTTGTTGGGGAGACCCAGTACTTC. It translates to CASSLEAVPLVGETQYF. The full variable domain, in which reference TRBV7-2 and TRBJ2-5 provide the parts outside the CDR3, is GAGVSQSPSNKVTEKGKDVELRCDPISGHTALYWYRQSLGQGLEFLIYFQGNSAPDKSGLPSDRFSAERTGGSVSTLTIQRTQQEDSAVYLCASSLEAVPLVGETQYFGPGTRLLVL.